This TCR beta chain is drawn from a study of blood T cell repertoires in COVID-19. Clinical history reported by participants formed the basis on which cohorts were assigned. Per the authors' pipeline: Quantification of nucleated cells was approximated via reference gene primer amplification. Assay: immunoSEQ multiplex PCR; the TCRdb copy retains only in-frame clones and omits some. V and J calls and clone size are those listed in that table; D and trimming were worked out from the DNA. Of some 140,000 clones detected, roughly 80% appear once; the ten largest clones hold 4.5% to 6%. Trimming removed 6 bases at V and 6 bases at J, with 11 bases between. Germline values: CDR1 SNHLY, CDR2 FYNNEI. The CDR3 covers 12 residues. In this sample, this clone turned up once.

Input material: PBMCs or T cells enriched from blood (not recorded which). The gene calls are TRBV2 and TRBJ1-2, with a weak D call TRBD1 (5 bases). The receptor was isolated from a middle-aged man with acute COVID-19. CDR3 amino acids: CASREGMDGYTF. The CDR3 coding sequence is TGTGCCAGCAGGGAGGGGATGGATGGCTACACCTTC. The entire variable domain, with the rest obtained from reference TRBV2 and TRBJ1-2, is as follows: EPEVTQTPSHQVTQMGQEVILRCVPISNHLYFYWYRQILGQKVEFLVSFYNNEISEKSEIFDDQFSVERPDGSNFTLKIRSTKLEDSAMYFCASREGMDGYTFGSGTRLTVV.